This T cell receptor beta chain was captured by sequencing in a study of blood T cell repertoires in COVID-19. The assay was immunoSEQ multiplex PCR, and TCRdb's table has in-frame clones only and misses some. Counted here are 210,000 or so clones, roughly 87% occurring once; the ten biggest clones make up less than 14%. The CDR3 extends over 17 amino acids. From germline, CDR1 is KGHSH and CDR2 LQKENI. Trimming took 1 base from V and 4 from J, leaving 19 bases between them. This chain connects TRBV18 to TRBJ1-1; TRBD1 might be the D (5 bases). The specimen was PBMCs or T cells enriched from blood (not recorded which). This sequence originates from a man aged 30-40 years who had recovered from COVID-19. The CDR3 here is CASSPRPAGTLGTEAFF. The CDR3 DNA is TGTGCCAGCTCACCACGGCCTGCCGGGACTTTGGGCACTGAAGCTTTCTTT.